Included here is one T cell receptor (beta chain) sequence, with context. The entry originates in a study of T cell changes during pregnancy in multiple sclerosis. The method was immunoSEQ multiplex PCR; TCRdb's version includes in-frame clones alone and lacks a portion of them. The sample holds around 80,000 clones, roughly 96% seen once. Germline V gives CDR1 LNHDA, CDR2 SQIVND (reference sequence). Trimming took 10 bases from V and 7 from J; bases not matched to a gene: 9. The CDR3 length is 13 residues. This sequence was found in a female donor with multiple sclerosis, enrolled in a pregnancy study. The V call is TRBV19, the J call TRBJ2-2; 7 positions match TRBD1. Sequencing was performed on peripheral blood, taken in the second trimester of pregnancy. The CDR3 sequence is CATGTGAGGELFF. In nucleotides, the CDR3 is TGTGCCACCGGAACAGGGGCGGGCGGGGAGCTGTTTTTT.